This entry lists 28 T cell receptor beta chains sequenced from one sample in a study of cytomegalovirus exposure and HLA in healthy donors. Use of 60 Vbeta and 13 Jbeta primers characterized the PCR. Here immunoSEQ multiplex PCR was the method, and the copy in TCRdb shows in-frame clones only, minus some. The sample lists over 150,000 clones, around 72% occurring once. Sequenced input: PBMCs. Every receptor here comes from a man aged 50 to 60 in good health and CMV-seronegative.

In nucleotides, the CDR3 is TGCGCCAGCAGCTCAGGCTTTAGCACAGATACGCAGTATTTT. It specifies CASSSGFSTDTQYF. The chain links TRBV4-1 to TRBJ2-3; D unresolved. The germline CDR1 and CDR2 sequences are MGHRA and YSYEKL. The germline V and J ends were trimmed by 5 bases and 0 bases, with 9 bases remaining between them. There are 14 residues in the CDR3.

This clone occurred a few times. The V call is TRBV5-1, the J call TRBJ2-1, with 9 bases that match TRBD2. V was pared by 0 bases and J by 10 bases, with 11 bases of the junction left unmatched. Per germline, CDR1 SGHRS and CDR2 YFSETQ. This CDR3 has 16 residues. CDR3 in amino acids: CASSLEASGGPGEQFF. The CDR3 DNA sequence: TGCGCCAGCAGCTTGGAAGCAAGCGGGGGGCCGGGCGAGCAGTTCTTC.

This clone was counted between two and nine times. The chain uses TRBV5-4 and TRBJ2-6; a possible D gene is TRBD1 (5 bases). Germline CDR1 and CDR2: SGHNT and YYREEE (reference sequence). Trimming took 0 bases from V and 2 from J, leaving 6 bases between them. The CDR3 has 15 amino acids. The CDR3 DNA reads TGTGCCAGCAGCTTGGTAGGGGCTGGGGCCAACGTCCTGACTTTC. It translates to CASSLVGAGANVLTF.

The chain carries TRBV4-1 and TRBJ2-7; D gene uncertain. V lost 4 bases and J lost 0, with 10 bases in between. Germline CDR1 MGHRA, CDR2 YSYEKL. The CDR3 has 14 residues. Here the CDR3 reads CASSPSPSSYEQYF. CDR3 sequence (DNA): TGCGCCAGCAGCCCCTCCCCGAGCTCCTACGAGCAGTACTTC.

This clone came up a few times. This chain uses TRBV4-1 with TRBJ2-3, with D perhaps TRBD2 (5 bases). The CDR3 runs 13 residues. The V end was cut by 3 bases, the J end by 7 bases, with 11 bases between. CDR1 is MGHRA and CDR2 is YSYEKL in the germline V gene. This CDR3 reads CASSQLLVNTQYF. CDR3 DNA sequence: TGCGCCAGCAGCCAGCTACTAGTGAATACGCAGTATTTT.

The chain recombines TRBV5-1 with TRBJ2-7, with a possible D match to TRBD2 (6 bases). Trimming removed 4 bases at V and 7 bases at J, with 15 bases between. Germline CDR1 and CDR2: SGHRS and YFSETQ. The CDR3 is made up of 13 amino acids. The CDR3 protein is CASSDGGLGEQYF. CDR3 sequence (DNA): TGCGCCAGCAGCGACGGGGGATTGGGGGAGCAGTACTTC.

The rearrangement joins TRBV15 to TRBJ2-5, with D perhaps matching TRBD1 (5 bases). Trimming removed 11 bases at V and 4 bases at J, with 8 bases between. The CDR3 is 10 residues long. Germline loops: CDR1 LNHNV, CDR2 YYDKDF (reference sequence). The DNA for the CDR3 is TGTGCCCCTAGGGGAGAGACCCAGTACTTC. It specifies CAPRGETQYF.

The J gene is TRBJ2-5, the V gene TRBV28; the match to TRBD1 covers 8 bases. J lost 1 base, V lost 5 bases, and 3 bases had no gene match. CDR3 length: 14 residues. From germline, CDR1 is MDHEN and CDR2 SYDVKM. CDR3: CASSPGQVQETQYF. The CDR3 DNA sequence: TGTGCCAGCAGTCCGGGACAGGTCCAAGAGACCCAGTACTTC.

The rearrangement joins TRBV28 to TRBJ1-1; 9 bases match TRBD1. The CDR3 length is 16 residues. Trimming removed 4 bases from V and 3 bases from J; junction bases left unmatched: 9. CDR1 is MDHEN and CDR2 is SYDVKM in the germline V gene. The CDR3 is CASSSAHRGQYTEAFF. As DNA, the CDR3 is TGTGCCAGCAGTTCCGCTCACAGGGGGCAGTACACTGAAGCTTTCTTT.

The chain uses TRBV6-5 and TRBJ1-6; 7 bases are a match to TRBD1. Germline lookup yields CDR1 MNHEY and CDR2 SVGAGI. This CDR3 spans 16 amino acids. V dropped 0 bases and J dropped 9; count of bases not matched to a gene: 8. The CDR3 bases are TGTGCCAGCAGTTACTCGAAGGCGGCAGGGGGTTCACCCCTCCACTTT. Amino acid sequence: CASSYSKAAGGSPLHF.

V is TRBV1 and J is TRBJ2-3; TRBD2 is the table's D call, not checked against the DNA. TRBV1 is listed as a pseudogene. The CDR3 covers 17 residues. The CDR3 is CTSRPLTGGASTDTQYF. In nucleotides, the CDR3 is TGCACCAGCAGACCCTTAACGGGGGGCGCTAGCACAGATACGCAGTATTTT.

This rearrangement joins TRBV2 to TRBJ2-6, with 7 bases matching TRBD1. The CDR3 spans 14 residues. V was pared by 6 bases and J by 11 bases, with 10 bases of the junction left unmatched. CDR1 SNHLY and CDR2 FYNNEI come from the germline V gene. The CDR3 DNA is TGTGCCAGCAGCCGGTCGGGGACAGCGGACGTCCTGACTTTC. Its protein product is CASSRSGTADVLTF.

The V call is TRBV5-1, the J call TRBJ2-3; 10 nucleotides line up with TRBD2. Germline CDR1 is SGHRS and CDR2 is YFSETQ. The J segment lost 4 bases and the V segment lost 4 bases, leaving 9 bases of the junction unmatched. The CDR3 is 16 residues long. CDR3 region: CASSPGGLAGADTQYF. The CDR3 coding sequence is TGCGCCAGCAGCCCAGGAGGTCTAGCGGGGGCAGATACGCAGTATTTT.

The rearrangement links TRBV2 to TRBJ2-2; no clear D gene. V was shortened by 1 base and J by 2 bases, with 14 bases between the two germline ends. The CDR3 runs to 17 residues. Looked up from germline, CDR1 is SNHLY and CDR2 is FYNNEI. CDR3: CASSEGGHTSNTGELFF. For the CDR3, the DNA is TGTGCCAGCAGTGAAGGTGGGCACACTTCAAACACCGGGGAGCTGTTTTTT.

This chain connects TRBV6-1 to TRBJ2-5, with unresolved D. The DNA matches TRBJ2-7 better at its end, which makes the J call doubtful. CDR3 length: 15 amino acids. The germline V gene encodes CDR1 MNHNS and CDR2 SASEGT. CDR3 DNA sequence: TGTGCCAGCCGGTTAGTTTACCTCTCCTCCTACGAGCAGTACTTC. Protein product: CASRLVYLSSYEQYF.

V usage is TRBV6-1 and J usage is TRBJ1-1; TRBD1 matches at 7 bases. The length of the CDR3 is 15 residues. Trimming at V came to 2 bases and at J to 3 bases, leaving 6 bases not matched to a gene. The V gene's germline CDR1 is MNHNS and CDR2 SASEGT. The CDR3 sequence is CASSEIGRGYTEAFF. CDR3 sequence (DNA): TGTGCCAGCAGTGAAATTGGCAGGGGGTACACTGAAGCTTTCTTT.

This clone has just one count. The rearrangement joins TRBV5-5 to TRBJ1-1; D remains unclear. Germline CDR1 reads SGHKS; CDR2 reads YYEKEE (reference sequence). V dropped 0 bases and J dropped 3 bases, with 15 bases sitting between them. The CDR3 runs to 16 residues. The CDR3 DNA follows: TGTGCCAGCAGCTTGGGGGTGCGGTATATGGACACTGAAGCTTTCTTT. This codes for CASSLGVRYMDTEAFF.

The sample holds one count of this clone. J is TRBJ1-1 and V is TRBV6-4, with TRBD1 matching over 9 bases. Germline V gene sequence: CDR1 MRHNA, CDR2 SNTAGT. The trim removed 10 bases at V and 3 bases at J, leaving 12 bases unmatched. The CDR3 is 15 residues long. The CDR3 bases are TGTGCCATCTATAACGGGGGACAGGGCGACACTGAAGCTTTCTTT. Translation gives CAIYNGGQGDTEAFF.

The chain employs TRBV7-2 and TRBJ2-7; 14 nucleotides line up with TRBD2. Unmatched junction bases numbered 7, after V lost 5 bases and J lost 1 base. The germline V gene has CDR1 SGHTA and CDR2 FQGNSA. The CDR3 contains 17 residues. CDR3 protein: CASSQGTSGGLSYEQYF. The CDR3 coding sequence is TGTGCCAGCAGCCAAGGGACTAGCGGGGGACTTTCCTACGAGCAGTACTTC.

This rearrangement joins TRBV28 to TRBJ1-5; 7 nucleotides line up with TRBD1. Per the germline V gene, CDR1 is MDHEN and CDR2 is SYDVKM. V dropped 6 bases and J dropped 2; count of bases not matched to a gene: 7. The CDR3 has 15 amino acids. This CDR3 is CASSQTGTRNQPQHF. DNA of the CDR3: TGTGCCAGCAGCCAGACAGGGACGCGCAATCAGCCCCAGCATTTT.

The chain uses TRBV7-3 and TRBJ1-1, with D maybe TRBD1 (5 bases). Per germline, CDR1 SGHTA and CDR2 FQGTGA. The CDR3 extends over 15 amino acids. Trimming removed 4 bases at V and 0 bases at J, with 12 bases between. CDR3 bases: TGTGCCAGCAGCTCAACTCCAGGGTTGAACACTGAAGCTTTCTTT. Protein sequence: CASSSTPGLNTEAFF.

The table lists this clone with a few counts. J is TRBJ2-7 and V is TRBV11-2; D is undetermined. V lost 5 bases and J 0 bases, leaving 5 bases between the germline ends. The germline gives CDR1 SGHAT, CDR2 FQNNGV. The CDR3 contains 12 residues. The CDR3 region has the DNA TGTGCCAGCAGCCCCTCCTCCTACGAGCAGTACTTC. Translated: CASSPSSYEQYF.

V and J are TRBV4-2 and TRBJ1-2; no clear D gene. The CDR3 loop spans 13 amino acids. The V end was cut by 0 bases, the J end by 8 bases, with 10 bases between. In germline, CDR1 is LGHNA, CDR2 YNFKEQ. The CDR3 reads CASSQEGRGGYTF. CDR3 sequence (DNA): TGTGCCAGCAGCCAAGAAGGAAGAGGAGGCTACACCTTC.

This chain joins TRBV10-3 and TRBJ2-5; D is ambiguous. The germline V and J ends were trimmed by 4 bases and 5 bases, with 11 bases remaining between them. The V gene's germline CDR1 is ENHRY and CDR2 SYGVKD. The CDR3 totals 13 residues. The CDR3 sequence: CAISVTGRETQYF. The CDR3, as DNA: TGTGCCATCAGTGTAACCGGTCGGGAGACCCAGTACTTC.

This clone appeared a few times. This sample includes further DNA sequences coding for the same CDR3. The chain recombines TRBV6-5 with TRBJ1-1, with 7 bases fitting TRBD1. The germline gives CDR1 MNHEY, CDR2 SVGAGI. J was trimmed by 2 bases and V by 0 bases; bases with no gene match: 3. The CDR3 runs 15 residues. CDR3 loop: CASSYSNRGNTEAFF. In DNA, the CDR3 is TGTGCCAGCAGTTACTCGAACAGGGGTAACACTGAAGCTTTCTTT.

This clone was counted only a few times. The V gene is TRBV7-2, the J gene TRBJ1-5; the D gene is possibly TRBD1 (6 bases). The V and J ends lost 1 base and 5 bases respectively, with 15 bases between them. Per the germline V gene, CDR1 is SGHTA and CDR2 is FQGNSA. This CDR3 is 16 amino acids long. The CDR3 DNA is TGTGCCAGCAGCTTAGGCGTAACAGGGACCCATCAGCCCCAGCATTTT. Translating gives CASSLGVTGTHQPQHF.

J is TRBJ2-7 and V is TRBV12-2; the DNA was not compared with TRBD1, the D call given in the table. TRBV12-2 is a documented pseudogene. The CDR3 spans 22 residues. CDR3 loop: CASRLPQLNRTLTQGDTYEQYF. The DNA of the CDR3 is TGTGCAAGTCGCTTACCCCAACTAAATAGGACCCTGACCCAGGGGGATACCTACGAGCAGTACTTC.

This chain connects TRBV11-2 to TRBJ2-7; a weak D match, TRBD1 (7 bases). V lost 0 bases to trimming and J lost 3 bases, with 18 bases between them. Germline loops: CDR1 SGHAT, CDR2 FQNNGV. The CDR3 is 17 residues long. The CDR3 nucleotides are TGTGCCAGCAGCTTAGATCAACAGGGGAGGAATTACTACGAGCAGTACTTC. Translation: CASSLDQQGRNYYEQYF.